The sample holds a few counts of the clone carrying this T cell receptor (beta chain). Its specificity is not known. Trimming removed 5 bases at V and 6 bases at J, with 17 bases between. The germline V gene encodes CDR1 MNHEY and CDR2 SMNVEV (reference sequence). This CDR3 contains 15 residues. The treatment denotes: oral pan-JAK inhibitor, 5-10 mg twice daily. This specimen comes from a study of CD8+ T cells in alopecia areata. Study-wide points: Against the mouse data, patients shared TCRs less clearly, possibly for HLA reasons.

Sequencing used cDNA as its template, made by extracting RNA and reverse transcribing it. TCRdb's copy holds only in-frame clones and misses some; the assay was immunoSEQ multiplex PCR. Of more than 200,000 clones listed, about 64% were seen once; the top ten hold 3.5% to 5%. Source: CD4+ T cells sorted from blood, taken at week 4, from a patient treated with tofacitinib. This chain links TRBV27 with TRBJ1-5, with D perhaps TRBD1 (6 bases). The sequence was obtained from a human donor with alopecia areata. The CDR3 is CASSPPADRSQPQHF. As DNA, the CDR3 is TGTGCCAGCAGTCCCCCGGCTGACAGGTCTCAGCCCCAGCATTTT.